This T cell receptor (beta chain) comes out of a study of CD8 T cells in ankylosing spondylitis. As regards this clonotype: Its antigen is still unknown.

TCRdb processed the 5' RACE reads anew with MiXCR; each CDR3 protein has one entry. The sample records about 840,000 distinct CDR3 sequences, approximately 12% being singletons. The length of the CDR3 is 15 residues. J gave up 1 base and V 4 bases, and 4 bases lay outside the gene matches. Per the germline V gene, CDR1 is KGHSH and CDR2 is LQKENI. General study results and limits: Several highly homologous variants made up a TCR beta motif, and this motif appeared characteristic of ankylosing spondylitis blood.

The source is a male donor with ankylosing spondylitis. What was sequenced was blood, either unsorted or a sorted T cell fraction (not recorded which). The genes are TRBV18 and TRBJ1-1; TRBD1 matches 9 bases. The CDR3 DNA sequence: TGTGCCAGCTCACTACGGACAGGGGAGAACACTGAAGCTTTCTTT. It is translated as CASSLRTGENTEAFF.